What follows are 17 T cell receptor beta chains derived from one specimen sequenced in a study of cytomegalovirus exposure and HLA in healthy donors (dated 2017 in TCRdb). Libraries were built with the immunoSEQ multiplex PCR assay. The multiplex PCR relied on a mix of 60 forward primers for TCR Vbeta segments and 13 reverse primers for TCR Jbeta segments. What TCRdb holds here is the immuneACCESS table cut down to in-frame rearrangements. Part of the clones is not present; checked against another copy, under half of the missing clones reflect an unresolved V gene, and the others are unexplained. Across this sample there are roughly 180,000 clones, with 75% to 90% seen only once. Under 7.5% of the sample lies in the top ten. The sample comprised PBMCs. These TCRs come from a man aged 25 to 40 in good health and CMV-seropositive.

The CDR3 is CASGEKGATNEKLFF. The CDR3 coding sequence is TGTGCCAGTGGAGAGAAAGGTGCAACTAATGAAAAACTGTTTTTT. This rearrangement joins TRBV6-6 to TRBJ1-4; no definite D call. Per the germline V gene, CDR1 is MNHNY and CDR2 is SVGAGI (reference sequence). Trimming pared 9 bases from V and 0 bases from J, leaving 14 bases between. CDR3 size: 15 residues.

The chain uses TRBV10-2 and TRBJ2-7; D perhaps matches TRBD2 (6 bases). The V gene lost 7 bases and the J gene lost 0 bases, with 25 bases spanning the gap. From germline, CDR1 is WSHSY and CDR2 SAAADI. The CDR3 runs to 18 residues. CDR3 in DNA: TGCGCCAGCACCCGGAGGGACGGGGGAGGTTTAAGCTCCTACGAGCAGTACTTC. Amino acid sequence: CASTRRDGGGLSSYEQYF.

The chain joins TRBV5-6 to TRBJ2-1; 8 bases align to TRBD2. Unmatched junction bases numbered 9, after V lost 6 bases and J lost 7 bases. This CDR3 spans 14 amino acids. Germline CDR1 is SGHDT and CDR2 is YYEEEE. In DNA form, the CDR3 reads TGTGCCAGCACCCGTGGTAGCGGGGTAAATGAGCAGTTCTTC. Its protein product is CASTRGSGVNEQFF.

The V and J genes are TRBV7-9 and TRBJ2-3; possibly TRBD1 for D (5 bases). This CDR3 has 14 residues. CDR1 SEHNR and CDR2 FQNEAQ come from the germline V gene (reference sequence). V lost 2 bases and J lost 2, with 8 bases in between. This CDR3 reads CASSLNRNTDTQYF. The CDR3 bases are TGTGCCAGCAGCTTAAACAGGAACACAGATACGCAGTATTTT.

This clone was seen a few times. The chain employs TRBV27 and TRBJ2-1; 7 bases align to TRBD1. V shed 6 bases and J 2 bases; nucleotides not matched to a gene: 7. The CDR3 has 15 residues. The germline CDR1 and CDR2 sequences are MNHEY and SMNVEV (reference sequence). CDR3 sequence (DNA): TGTGCCAGCAGACCCGGTCAGGGGGCCTACAATGAGCAGTTCTTC. Translation gives CASRPGQGAYNEQFF.

V usage is TRBV4-3 and J usage is TRBJ2-3; possible D gene TRBD2, 5 bases. CDR3 length equals 16 residues. V dropped 3 bases and J dropped 0 bases, with 13 bases sitting between them. The germline gives CDR1 LGHNA, CDR2 YSLEER. DNA for the CDR3: TGCGCCAGCAGCCACCCCGACCGGACTAGCACAGATACGCAGTATTTT. Translated: CASSHPDRTSTDTQYF.

This clone was picked up one time. The chain is built from TRBV2 and TRBJ1-5; no clear D. The V gene lost 3 bases and the J gene lost 0 bases, with 9 bases spanning the gap. The length of the CDR3 is 15 residues. Per germline, CDR1 SNHLY and CDR2 FYNNEI. CDR3 region: CASSDGVYSNQPQHF. Written as DNA, the CDR3 is TGTGCCAGCAGTGACGGGGTTTATAGCAATCAGCCCCAGCATTTT.

In this sample, this clone turned up a few times. The rearrangement uses TRBV6-1 and TRBJ2-7, with D perhaps matching TRBD2 (6 bases). V shed 2 bases and J shed 2 bases, with 19 bases lying between them. This CDR3 comprises 17 residues. Germline CDR1 and CDR2: MNHNS and SASEGT. CDR3 DNA: TGTGCCAGCAGTGAAAGGAGAACTTGGGGGGAAACCTACGAGCAGTACTTC. Its translation is CASSERRTWGETYEQYF.

The chain carries TRBV5-4 and TRBJ2-1, with 9 bases that match TRBD2. The CDR3 length is 15 residues. With 0 bases clipped from V and 10 bases from J, the junction kept 8 bases outside the gene matches. Germline values: CDR1 SGHNT, CDR2 YYREEE (reference sequence). For the CDR3, the DNA is TGTGCCAGCAGCTTGGAAGCGGGGGGCTCCCACGAGCAGTTCTTC. Translating it yields CASSLEAGGSHEQFF.

This clone was detected a few times. In the same sample, other DNA sequences code for this CDR3. The rearrangement joins TRBV6-6 to TRBJ1-5; D is ambiguous. Trimming removed 2 bases from V and 1 base from J, with 9 bases in between. The CDR3 totals 15 residues. Germline V gene sequence: CDR1 MNHNY, CDR2 SVGAGI (reference sequence). CDR3 amino acids: CASSYGRTSNQPQHF. CDR3 in DNA: TGTGCCAGCAGTTACGGGAGGACGAGCAATCAGCCCCAGCATTTT.

The rearrangement links TRBV28 to TRBJ2-3; 9 nucleotides match TRBD1. The V segment lost 6 bases and the J segment 4 bases; nucleotides outside the gene matches: 11. Looked up from germline, CDR1 is MDHEN and CDR2 is SYDVKM. The CDR3 length is 16 residues. The CDR3 region is CASSYRDRARADTQYF. The CDR3 nucleotides are TGTGCCAGCAGCTACCGGGACAGGGCGAGGGCAGATACGCAGTATTTT. Drawing the rest from reference TRBV28 and TRBJ2-3, the complete variable domain is DVKVTQSSRYLVKRTGEKVFLECVQDMDHENMFWYRQDPGLGLRLIYFSYDVKMKEKGDIPEGYSVSREKKERFSLILESASTNQTSMYLCASSYRDRARADTQYFGPGTRLTVL.

The rearrangement joins TRBV6-5 to TRBJ1-5; D is unclear. Trimming took off 6 bases at V and 5 bases at J, with 11 bases between the two ends. The CDR3 has 13 amino acids. Germline CDR1 reads MNHEY; CDR2 reads SVGAGI. CDR3 residues: CASRRGIDQPQHF. For the CDR3, the DNA is TGTGCCAGCAGGCGCGGTATCGATCAGCCCCAGCATTTT.

The chain joins TRBV5-1 to TRBJ2-1; 9 bases align to TRBD2. V lost 4 bases, J lost 0 bases, and 2 bases stayed unmatched. This CDR3 has 15 amino acids. CDR1 is SGHRS and CDR2 is YFSETQ in the germline V gene. The CDR3 loop reads CASSQREDSYNEQFF. CDR3 DNA sequence: TGCGCCAGCAGCCAGCGGGAGGACTCCTACAATGAGCAGTTCTTC.

The chain recombines TRBV5-1 with TRBJ2-7, with D possibly TRBD1 on 5 matching bases. Germline CDR1 and CDR2: SGHRS and YFSETQ. V lost 1 base to trimming and J lost 1 base, with 9 bases between them. The CDR3 loop spans 14 amino acids. The CDR3 protein is CASSLSGASYEQYF. The CDR3 DNA reads TGCGCCAGCAGCTTGTCTGGGGCTTCCTACGAGCAGTACTTC.

V and J are TRBV5-1 and TRBJ2-5; the match to TRBD1 covers 9 bases. The DNA end lines up better with TRBJ2-7; the J call may be wrong. The CDR3 totals 16 residues. In germline, CDR1 is SGHRS, CDR2 YFSETQ. CDR3 nucleotides: TGCGCCAGCAGCGACGACAGGGGGATGAGCTCCTACGAGCAGTACTTC. Amino acid sequence: CASSDDRGMSSYEQYF.

The J gene is TRBJ2-7, the V gene TRBV19; 8 bases are shared with TRBD2. The V and J ends lost 5 bases and 6 bases, in that order; junction bases with no gene match: 12. There are 15 residues in the CDR3. Germline V gene sequence: CDR1 LNHDA, CDR2 SQIVND (reference sequence). CDR3 amino acids: CASSPGGRGSIEQYF. CDR3 nucleotide sequence: TGTGCCAGTAGTCCGGGGGGGCGCGGGTCCATCGAGCAGTACTTC.

CDR3 in DNA: TGTGCCAGCAGAGGCGGGACTAGCGGGAGGGAGACCCAGTACTTC. Translating it yields CASRGGTSGRETQYF. The V and J genes are TRBV2 and TRBJ2-5; 15 bases align to TRBD2. V shed 6 bases and J 5 bases; nucleotides not matched to a gene: 4. The germline gives CDR1 SNHLY, CDR2 FYNNEI. This CDR3 has 15 residues.